Detailed here is one T cell receptor beta chain. Antigen specificity is unknown. This specimen belongs to a study of graft-versus-host responses after intestinal transplantation. Study-wide context: Each patient got anti-thymocyte globulin induction, then tacrolimus and steroids for about 3 years. Whole-study findings and limits: Recipient marrow contained GvH clones, some of which appeared first in ileum or blood. Subjects displaying graft-donor T cell macrochimerism possessed elevated graft-versus-host to host-versus-graft clonal ratios inside allografts. Early post-transplant HvG declines showed an association with peak circulating GvH clone levels.

The V end was cut by 5 bases, the J end by 5 bases, with 13 bases between. Germline assignment: CDR1 SGHAT and CDR2 FQNNGV. The CDR3 has 14 amino acids. TCRdb's table, derived via immunoSEQ multiplex PCR, lists solely in-frame clones and lacks some. The sample carries tens of thousands of clones, about 95% recorded once. This TCR came from a human donor who was the organ donor for an intestinal transplant. J is TRBJ2-1 and V is TRBV11-2; a weak D match, TRBD1 (5 bases). This specimen was unstimulated CD8+ T cells sorted from spleen or lymph node cells, taken before transplant. The CDR3 loop is CASSPQGGDNEQFF. The CDR3 bases are TGTGCCAGCAGCCCCCAGGGCGGTGACAATGAGCAGTTCTTC. Filled out from reference TRBV11-2 and TRBJ2-1, the complete variable domain reads EAGVAQSPRYKIIEKRQSVAFWCNPISGHATLYWYQQILGQGPKLLIQFQNNGVVDDSQLPKDRFSAERLKGVDSTLKIQPAKLEDSAVYLCASSPQGGDNEQFFGPGTRLTVL.